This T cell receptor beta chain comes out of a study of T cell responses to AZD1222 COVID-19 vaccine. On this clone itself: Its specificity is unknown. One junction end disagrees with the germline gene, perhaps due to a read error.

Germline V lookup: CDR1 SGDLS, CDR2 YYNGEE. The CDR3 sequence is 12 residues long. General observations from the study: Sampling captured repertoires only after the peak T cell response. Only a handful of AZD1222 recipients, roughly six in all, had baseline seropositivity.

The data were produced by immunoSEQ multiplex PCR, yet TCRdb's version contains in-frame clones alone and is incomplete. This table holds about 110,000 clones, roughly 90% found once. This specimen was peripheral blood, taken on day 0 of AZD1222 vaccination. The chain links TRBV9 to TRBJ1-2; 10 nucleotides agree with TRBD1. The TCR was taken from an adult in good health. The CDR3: CASSVGTGGSPF. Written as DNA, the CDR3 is TGTGCCAGCAGCGTAGGGACAGGGGGGTCCCCATTC.